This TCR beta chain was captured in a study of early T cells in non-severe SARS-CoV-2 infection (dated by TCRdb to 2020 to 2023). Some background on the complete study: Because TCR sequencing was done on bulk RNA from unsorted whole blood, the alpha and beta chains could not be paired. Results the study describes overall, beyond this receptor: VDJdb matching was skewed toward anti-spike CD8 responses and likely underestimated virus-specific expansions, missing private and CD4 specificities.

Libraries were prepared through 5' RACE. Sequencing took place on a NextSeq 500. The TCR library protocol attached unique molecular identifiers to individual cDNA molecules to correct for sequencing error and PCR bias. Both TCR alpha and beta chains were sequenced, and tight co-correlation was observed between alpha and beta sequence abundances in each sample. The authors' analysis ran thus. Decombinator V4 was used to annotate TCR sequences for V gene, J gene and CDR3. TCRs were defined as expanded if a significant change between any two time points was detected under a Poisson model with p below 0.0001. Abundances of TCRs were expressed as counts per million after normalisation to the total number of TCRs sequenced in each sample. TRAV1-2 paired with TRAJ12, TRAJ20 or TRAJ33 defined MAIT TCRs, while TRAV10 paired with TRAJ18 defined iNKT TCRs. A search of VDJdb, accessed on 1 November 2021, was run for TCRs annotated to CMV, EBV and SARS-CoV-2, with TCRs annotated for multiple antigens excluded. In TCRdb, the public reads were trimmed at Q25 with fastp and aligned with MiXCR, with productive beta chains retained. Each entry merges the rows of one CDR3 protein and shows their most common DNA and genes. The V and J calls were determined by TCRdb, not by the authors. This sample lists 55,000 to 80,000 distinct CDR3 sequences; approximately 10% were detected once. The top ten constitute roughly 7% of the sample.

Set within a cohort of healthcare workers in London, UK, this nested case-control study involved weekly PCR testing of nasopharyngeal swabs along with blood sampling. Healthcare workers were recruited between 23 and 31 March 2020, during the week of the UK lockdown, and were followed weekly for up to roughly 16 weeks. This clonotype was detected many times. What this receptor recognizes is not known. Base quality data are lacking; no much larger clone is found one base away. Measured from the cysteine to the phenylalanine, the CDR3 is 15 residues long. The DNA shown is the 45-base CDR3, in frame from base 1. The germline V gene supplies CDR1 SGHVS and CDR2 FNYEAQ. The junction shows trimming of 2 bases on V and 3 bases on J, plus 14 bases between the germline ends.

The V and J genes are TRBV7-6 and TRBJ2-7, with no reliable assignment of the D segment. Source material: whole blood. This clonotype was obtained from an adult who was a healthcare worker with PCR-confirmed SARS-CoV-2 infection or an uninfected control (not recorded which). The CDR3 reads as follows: CASSLFEAADYEQYF. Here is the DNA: TGTGCCAGCAGCTTATTTGAGGCCGCAGACTACGAGCAGTACTTC.